This TCR beta chain is drawn from a study of T cell repertoires in cytomegalovirus infection. Study-level background: It was recently identified HLA-C-restricted and well-studied HLA-B-restricted CMV epitopes that the study used. It can be stated that public TCR beta signatures indicated CMV infection as well as a matching HLA type.

TCRdb analysed the reads with MiXCR anew, one entry per CDR3 protein. The sample carries about half a million distinct CDR3 sequences, 30% to 40% recorded once. Study results and caveats: Dominating the ex vivo response were TCR beta clonotypes that were CMV-specific and HLA-C-restricted.

This clonotype was seen a handful of times. Antigen: not known. Germline CDR1 reads SEHNR; CDR2 reads FQNEAQ (reference sequence). This CDR3 has 13 residues. V lost 0 bases to trimming and J lost 5 bases, with 5 bases between them. The chain links TRBV7-9 to TRBJ2-1; no clear D. Specimen: cultured PBMCs, collected from culture after CMV antigen stimulation. The receptor comes from a human donor in good health (CMV status not recorded). Some clones in this sample may be carry-over from other donors' samples. The CDR3 region is CASSLAQNNEQFF. The CDR3 nucleotides read TGTGCCAGCAGCTTAGCACAGAACAATGAGCAGTTCTTC.